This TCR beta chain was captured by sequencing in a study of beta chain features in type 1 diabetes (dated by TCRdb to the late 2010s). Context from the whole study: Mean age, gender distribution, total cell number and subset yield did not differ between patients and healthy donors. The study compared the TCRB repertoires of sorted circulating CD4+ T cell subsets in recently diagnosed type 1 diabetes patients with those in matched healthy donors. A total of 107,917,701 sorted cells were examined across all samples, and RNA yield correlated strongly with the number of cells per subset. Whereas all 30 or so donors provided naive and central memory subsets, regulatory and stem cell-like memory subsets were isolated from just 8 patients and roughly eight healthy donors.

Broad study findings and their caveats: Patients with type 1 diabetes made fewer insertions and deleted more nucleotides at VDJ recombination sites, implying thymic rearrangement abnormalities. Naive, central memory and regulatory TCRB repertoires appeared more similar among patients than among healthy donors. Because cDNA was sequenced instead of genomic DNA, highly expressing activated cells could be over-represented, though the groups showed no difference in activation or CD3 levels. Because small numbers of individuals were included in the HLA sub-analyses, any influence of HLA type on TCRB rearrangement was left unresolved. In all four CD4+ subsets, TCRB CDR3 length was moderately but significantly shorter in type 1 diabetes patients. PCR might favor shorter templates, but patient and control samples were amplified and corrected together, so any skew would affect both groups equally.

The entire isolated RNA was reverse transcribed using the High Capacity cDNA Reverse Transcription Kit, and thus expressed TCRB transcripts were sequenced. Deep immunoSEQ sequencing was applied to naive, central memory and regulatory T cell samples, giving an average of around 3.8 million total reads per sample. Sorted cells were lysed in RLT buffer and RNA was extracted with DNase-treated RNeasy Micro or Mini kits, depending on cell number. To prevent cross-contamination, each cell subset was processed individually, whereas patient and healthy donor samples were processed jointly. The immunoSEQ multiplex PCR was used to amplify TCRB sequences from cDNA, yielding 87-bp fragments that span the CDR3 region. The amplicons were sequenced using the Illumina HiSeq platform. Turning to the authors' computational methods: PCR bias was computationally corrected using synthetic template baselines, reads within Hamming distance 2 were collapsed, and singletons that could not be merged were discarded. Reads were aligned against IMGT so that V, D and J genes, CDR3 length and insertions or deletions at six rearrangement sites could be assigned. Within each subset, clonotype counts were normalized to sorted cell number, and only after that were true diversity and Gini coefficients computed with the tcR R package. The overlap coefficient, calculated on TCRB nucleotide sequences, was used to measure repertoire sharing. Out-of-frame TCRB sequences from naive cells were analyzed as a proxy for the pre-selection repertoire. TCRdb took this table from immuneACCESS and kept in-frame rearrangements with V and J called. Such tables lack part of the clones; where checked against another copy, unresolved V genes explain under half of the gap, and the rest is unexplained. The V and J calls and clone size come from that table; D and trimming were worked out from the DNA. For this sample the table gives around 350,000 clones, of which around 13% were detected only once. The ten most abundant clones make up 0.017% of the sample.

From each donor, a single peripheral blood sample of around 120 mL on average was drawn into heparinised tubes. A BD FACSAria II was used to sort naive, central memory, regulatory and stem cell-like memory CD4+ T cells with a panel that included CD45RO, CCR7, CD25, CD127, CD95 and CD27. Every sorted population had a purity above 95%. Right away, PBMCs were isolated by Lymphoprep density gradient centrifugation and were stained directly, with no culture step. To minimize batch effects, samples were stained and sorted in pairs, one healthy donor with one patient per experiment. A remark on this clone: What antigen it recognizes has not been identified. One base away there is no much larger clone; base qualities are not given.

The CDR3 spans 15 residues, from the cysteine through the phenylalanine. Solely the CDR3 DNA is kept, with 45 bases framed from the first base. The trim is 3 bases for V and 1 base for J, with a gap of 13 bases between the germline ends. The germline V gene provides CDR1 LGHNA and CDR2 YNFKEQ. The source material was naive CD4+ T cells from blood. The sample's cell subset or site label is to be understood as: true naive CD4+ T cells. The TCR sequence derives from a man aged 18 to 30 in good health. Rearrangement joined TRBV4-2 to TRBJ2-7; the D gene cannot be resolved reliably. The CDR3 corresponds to CASSQERFFSYEQYF. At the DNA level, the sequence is TGTGCCAGCAGCCAGGAGCGCTTTTTTTCCTACGAGCAGTACTTC.